Listed below are T cell receptor beta chains from one sample, sequenced in a study of OX40 agonist ivuxolimab in advanced cancers. Some clones are missing from TCRdb's copy, which holds only in-frame ones; the method was immunoSEQ multiplex PCR. The data contain roughly 65,000 clones, roughly 85% of them seen just once; the ten biggest clones take up 9.5% to 13%. The specimen was CD4+ or CD8+ T cells sorted from blood, collected in a trial of the OX40 agonist ivuxolimab. The receptor set was obtained from an adult with an advanced solid tumor such as melanoma, head and neck, liver or kidney cancer. CDR3s include the opening cysteine and the closing phenylalanine or tryptophan. The order of the fields is V gene, J gene, D gene, CDR3 protein. A D gene is named only where the DNA matches it firmly.

>TRBV18|TRBJ1-3|NA
CASSPEYVFGLSGNTIYF
>TRBV5-6|TRBJ1-1|NA
CASSFWTNVLSAEAFF
>TRBV29-1|TRBJ2-6|NA
CSVWVTGANVLTF
>TRBV4-3|TRBJ2-1|TRBD2
CASSHGTSGVNEQFF
>TRBV10-1|TRBJ1-2|NA
CASSDGDGYTF
>TRBV9|TRBJ2-3|NA
CASSPRLALADTQYF
>TRBV29-1|TRBJ1-2|NA
CSVEAGTRRIF
>TRBV10-2|TRBJ2-2|TRBD2
CASRRTSGSNGELFF
>TRBV19|TRBJ1-2|TRBD1
CASRRLSGDRNYGYTF
>TRBV6-1|TRBJ2-1|NA
CASSDPLKANNEQFF
>TRBV30|TRBJ2-4|TRBD2
CAWSPRGVPKNIQYF
>TRBV19|TRBJ1-6|TRBD1
CASRAAGGSPLHF
>TRBV19|TRBJ1-3|NA
CASSSAGYGNTIYF
>TRBV18|TRBJ2-7|TRBD2
CASSPRVAGGNEQYF
>TRBV1|TRBJ2-7|NA
CTSIRICRAAGEEQYF
>TRBV9|TRBJ2-6|NA
CASSATSGANVLTF
>TRBV2|TRBJ1-1|NA
CASSEVGGEGDTEAFF
>TRBV9|TRBJ2-1|NA
CASSVSGTSYNEQFF
>TRBV4-2|TRBJ2-5|NA
CASSQGVGGDYPYF
>TRBV18|TRBJ2-5|TRBD1
CASSPLGTGGSETQYF
>TRBV6-5|TRBJ1-6|NA
CASALTGINSPLHF
>TRBV25-1|TRBJ1-4|NA
CASTDGQNEKLFF
>TRBV5-1|TRBJ2-5|NA
CASSSRAGDQETQYF
>TRBV9|TRBJ2-1|TRBD2
CASSVRGGLDEQFF
>TRBV27|TRBJ2-5|NA
CASTATFLQGQPETQYF
>TRBV11-1|TRBJ2-7|TRBD2
CASSPRPSGKSSYEQYF
>TRBV4-1|TRBJ2-2|NA
CASSQDLANTGELFF
>TRBV7-2|TRBJ1-6|NA
CASSGGPSGSLHF
>TRBV6-5|TRBJ1-2|NA
CASGKGGDYGYTF
>TRBV18|TRBJ1-1|NA
CASSIGRLMNTEAFF
>TRBV5-1|TRBJ1-1|NA
CASSLASGGGSSGAFF
>TRBV7-3|TRBJ2-1|TRBD2
CASSSLAGAGNEQFF
>TRBV5-5|TRBJ1-5|NA
CASSATGNQPQHF
>TRBV19|TRBJ2-1|NA
CASRARNYNEQFF